The text below deals with one T cell receptor (beta chain). The antigen is unknown. The CDR3 is 16 amino acids. The J segment lost 4 bases and the V segment lost 0 bases, leaving 4 bases of the junction unmatched. The germline V gene has CDR1 MNHEY and CDR2 SVGEGT. The assay was immunoSEQ multiplex PCR, and TCRdb's table has in-frame clones only and misses some. The data contain around 120,000 clones, about 92% of them seen just once; the ten biggest clones take up around 5.1%. This entry belongs to a study of T cell responses to AZD1222 COVID-19 vaccine. Findings and limits, study-wide: The study found vaccine-associated CD4 TCRs spanning spike, dominant at 160-218 and 743-854.

The gene calls are TRBV6-2 or TRBV6-3 and TRBJ2-3; TRBD2 agrees at 10 bases. The specimen comprised peripheral blood, sampled 28 days after the second AZD1222 dose. The sequence derives from an adult who received the AZD1222 COVID-19 vaccine. This CDR3 reads CASSYSKGLASDTQYF. In DNA form, the CDR3 reads TGTGCCAGCAGTTACTCGAAGGGACTAGCGTCAGATACGCAGTATTTT.